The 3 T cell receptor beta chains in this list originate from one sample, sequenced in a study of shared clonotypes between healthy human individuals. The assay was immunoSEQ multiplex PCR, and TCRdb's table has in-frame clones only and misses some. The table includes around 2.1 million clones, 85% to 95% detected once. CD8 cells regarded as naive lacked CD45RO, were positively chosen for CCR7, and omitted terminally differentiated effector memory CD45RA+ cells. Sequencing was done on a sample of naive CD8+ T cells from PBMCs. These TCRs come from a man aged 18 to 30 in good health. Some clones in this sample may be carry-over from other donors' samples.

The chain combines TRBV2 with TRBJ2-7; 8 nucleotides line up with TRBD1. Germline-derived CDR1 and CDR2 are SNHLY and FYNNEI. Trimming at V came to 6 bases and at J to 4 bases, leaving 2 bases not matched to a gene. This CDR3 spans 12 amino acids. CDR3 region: CASRDRDYEQYF. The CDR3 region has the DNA TGTGCCAGCAGGGACAGGGATTACGAGCAGTACTTC.

CDR3 loop: CASSVGRERSSYNEQFF. CDR3 in DNA: TGTGCCAGCAGCGTAGGCAGGGAACGGAGCTCCTACAATGAGCAGTTCTTC. The V call is TRBV9, the J call TRBJ2-1, with a weak D call TRBD1 (5 bases). The CDR3 contains 17 residues. Trimming removed 0 bases from V and 0 bases from J, with 13 bases in between. Germline lookup yields CDR1 SGDLS and CDR2 YYNGEE.

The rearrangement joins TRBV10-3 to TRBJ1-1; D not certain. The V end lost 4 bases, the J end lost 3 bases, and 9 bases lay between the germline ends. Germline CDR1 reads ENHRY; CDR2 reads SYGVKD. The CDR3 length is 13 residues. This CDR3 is CAISARQDTEAFF. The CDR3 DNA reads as TGTGCCATCAGTGCGCGGCAGGACACTGAAGCTTTCTTT.